This section outlines one TCR beta chain sequence together with its context. CDR1 is SGHRS and CDR2 is YFSETQ in the germline V gene. The CDR3 runs to 15 residues. Trimming pared 1 base from V and 7 bases from J, leaving 15 bases between. Profiled with immunoSEQ multiplex PCR; TCRdb holds only in-frame clones, not every one. The sample shows roughly 1,500,000 clones, 95% to 99% of them seen only once. The data were obtained in a study of shared clonotypes between healthy human individuals. Sequencing was done on a sample of naive CD4+ T cells sorted from blood. Subset indicated: CD45RA+ positively selected. The J gene is TRBJ2-1, the V gene TRBV5-1; D possibly corresponds to TRBD2 (5 bases). This clonotype was obtained from a man younger than 40 in good health. The CDR3 DNA follows: TGCGCCAGCAGCTTGTTGGCTAGCAACGAAAATGAGCAGTTCTTC. Translation gives CASSLLASNENEQFF.